The 5 T cell receptor beta chains given below trace back to one sample, sequenced in a study of T cell responses to AZD1222 COVID-19 vaccine. TCRdb's table, derived via immunoSEQ multiplex PCR, lists solely in-frame clones and lacks some. The sample has about 67,000 clones, roughly four fifths seen once. Sequencing was performed on peripheral blood, taken 28 days after the second AZD1222 dose. The receptors come from an adult who received the AZD1222 COVID-19 vaccine.

This chain joins TRBV7-9 and TRBJ2-5; no clear D. V was pared by 3 bases and J by 5 bases, with 7 bases between. This CDR3 is built from 12 residues. Germline CDR1 SEHNR, CDR2 FQNEAQ (reference sequence). DNA of the CDR3: TGTGCCAGCAGCTTGAGTTCGGAGACCCAGTACTTC. It is translated as CASSLSSETQYF.

The rearrangement joins TRBV27 to TRBJ2-7; D might be TRBD1 (5 bases). CDR1 and CDR2 (germline): MNHEY, SMNVEV (reference sequence). Trimming removed 5 bases from V and 5 bases from J, with 19 bases in between. CDR3 length: 15 amino acids. The CDR3 nucleotides are TGTGCCAGCAGTCCCCGCCAGGGAATGACCGACGAGCAGTACTTC. This sequence encodes CASSPRQGMTDEQYF.

The CDR3 coding sequence is TGTGCCAGCAGCAAGGACAGGAACACTGAAGCTTTCTTT. This sequence encodes CASSKDRNTEAFF. The chain links TRBV2 to TRBJ1-1, with D perhaps matching TRBD1 (6 bases). CDR1 and CDR2 (germline): SNHLY, FYNNEI. The length of the CDR3 is 13 residues. V gave up 6 bases and J gave up 1 base, with 9 bases separating them.

This rearrangement joins TRBV7-4 to TRBJ1-2; D gene ambiguous. The germline CDR1 and CDR2 sequences are SGHVT and SQSDAQ. Trimming removed 3 bases at V and 6 bases at J, with 8 bases between. The CDR3 spans 12 residues. DNA for the CDR3: TGTGCCAGCAGCTTTGAGGGTCATGGCTACACCTTC. Amino acids: CASSFEGHGYTF.

The V gene is TRBV30, the J gene TRBJ2-1, with D possibly matching TRBD2 (6 bases). The germline V gene encodes CDR1 GTSNPN and CDR2 SVGIG (reference sequence). V was cut by 8 bases and J by 9 bases, with 23 bases left in between. This CDR3 region has 14 residues. The CDR3 sequence is CAHGELNLGGEQFF. Written as DNA, the CDR3 is TGTGCCCATGGGGAGTTAAACTTGGGAGGTGAGCAGTTCTTC.